One sample yielded the 4 T cell receptor beta chains listed below, sequenced in a study of PD-1 blockade in classical Hodgkin lymphoma (dated by TCRdb to about 2020). The time point label, as the study defines it: cycle 4 day 1 (C4D1), after five to seven weeks of nivolumab. Relapse after autologous stem cell transplantation had occurred in all trial patients, and cohorts A, B and C were distinguished by prior brentuximab vedotin exposure. A Miltenyi CD4+ T cell isolation kit was used for magnetic negative selection to purify CD4+ T cells from thawed PBMCs. Receptor libraries were prepared by the immunoSEQ multiplex PCR assay. Imported from immuneACCESS, the table was reduced by TCRdb to in-frame sequences with V and J called. These copies leave out some clones; in studies compared against another copy, an unresolved V gene accounts for under half, and the cause of the remainder is not known. The sample table records around 10,000 clones; roughly 88% of these occur just once. Clones ranked in the top ten supply around 1.5% of the sample.

Sequenced material: CD4+ T cells from blood, taken before the fourth cycle of nivolumab. Receptors were obtained from a human donor with classical Hodgkin lymphoma.

The chain employs TRBV7-2 and TRBJ2-7; 7 nucleotides match TRBD1. Trimming cost V 7 bases and J 3 bases; bases outside gene matches: 12. The CDR3 is made up of 15 amino acids. The germline V gene encodes CDR1 SGHTA and CDR2 FQGNSA. Here the CDR3 reads CASTEQGLGGYEQYF. In nucleotides, the CDR3 is TGTGCCAGCACAGAACAGGGGCTAGGGGGCTACGAGCAGTACTTC.

This clone was seen just once. This chain links TRBV19 with TRBJ2-3, with D perhaps TRBD2 (6 bases). Trimming took off 4 bases at V and 5 bases at J, with 16 bases between the two ends. In germline, CDR1 is LNHDA, CDR2 SQIVND (reference sequence). CDR3 length: 15 residues. The CDR3: CASSKAPGVKDTQYF. As DNA, the CDR3 is TGTGCCAGTAGTAAGGCGCCGGGAGTGAAAGATACGCAGTATTTT. Full variable domain (rest looked up from reference TRBV19 and TRBJ2-3): DGGITQSPKYLFRKEGQNVTLSCEQNLNHDAMYWYRQDPGQGLRLIYYSQIVNDFQKGDIAEGYSVSREKKESFPLTVTSAQKNPTAFYLCASSKAPGVKDTQYFGPGTRLTVL.

The genes are TRBV30 and TRBJ2-7; D gene unclear. Trimming took off 0 bases at V and 6 bases at J, with 6 bases between the two ends. The germline gives CDR1 GTSNPN, CDR2 SVGIG (reference sequence). The CDR3 is 11 amino acids. CDR3 DNA sequence: TGTGCCTGGAGTGTAAACGCCGAGCAGTACTTC. It encodes CAWSVNAEQYF.

The chain links TRBV6-6 to TRBJ2-3, with 14 bases matching TRBD2. From germline, CDR1 is MNHNY and CDR2 SVGAGI (reference sequence). This CDR3 has 15 residues. V was clipped by 8 bases and J by 1 base; unmatched bases: 2. The CDR3 DNA follows: TGTGCCAGCGGGGGACTAGCGGGGGGCACAGATACGCAGTATTTT. This encodes CASGGLAGGTDTQYF.